This T cell receptor beta chain was recovered during a study of vaccination effects on CD4 cells after COVID-19. Turning to the study itself: Participants were given two doses of BNT162b2 or mRNA-1273 vaccine. Study-wide findings and caveats: Cross-reactivity toward common cold coronaviruses was confined to only 1 of 255 vaccine-induced clones in healthy vaccinees.

As to this clone: Its antigen remains unknown.

Sequencing in the ViraFEST assay came after antigen-specific CD4+ T cells had been expanded with viral peptide pools, which were used to stimulate PBMC. A 10-day culture period preceded the isolation of CD4+ T cells. People in the vaccine group had not been infected with SARS-CoV-2 before, and their nucleocapsid antibodies were negative. Every well got 1.5 million to 2.5 million PBMC, which were grown with about 10 IU/ml IL-2 and 8.5 to 10 ug/ml peptides. Clones were sequenced by immunoSEQ multiplex PCR, and TCRdb holds only the in-frame ones, with some missing. The repertoire consists of tens of thousands of clones, with around 68% occurring once and the leading ten covering 18%. The CDR3 has 15 residues. J was trimmed by 4 bases and V by 4 bases; bases with no gene match: 5. CDR1 and CDR2 from the germline V gene are LGHDT and YNNKEL (reference sequence).

This TCR was sampled from a human donor who received a COVID-19 vaccine. Sequencing was performed on CD4+ T cells from PBMCs cultured with SARS-CoV-2 spike peptides, taken before COVID-19 vaccination. This chain uses TRBV3-1 (or the pseudogene TRBV3-2) with TRBJ2-2, with TRBD2 identical over 8 bases. The CDR3 region has the DNA TGTGCCAGCAGCCTTCTTACTAGCGGCACCGGGGAGCTGTTTTTT. Translating gives CASSLLTSGTGELFF.